This T cell receptor (beta chain) derives from a study of read filtering for tumor transcriptome and immune sequencing. Study background: TCR-mapped reads were about 3.5 to 10.27 million with IR-seq versus roughly 75 to 1,300 with RNA-seq.

The ends were cut back, 5 bases at V and 0 bases at J, with 13 bases in the middle. CDR3 length: 15 residues. Germline V gene data show CDR1 as MNHNS and CDR2 as SASEGT. Study findings and constraints: The sorted CD138-negative fraction was a mixed bone marrow immune population, not purified T cells.

A remark on this clonotype: Its antigen remains unknown. Without the conserved terminal phenylalanine or tryptophan, this CDR3 likely stems from a read error.

Molecular barcoded adaptors covering alpha/delta and beta/gamma chains were used on roughly 370 ng RNA. TCRdb re-analysed the reads in MiXCR, keeping a single row per CDR3 protein. The table lists roughly 60,000 distinct CDR3 sequences, roughly 20% of them singletons. Sequencing input: a population of CD138-negative cells sorted from bone marrow. This sequence originates from a donor aged 40 or over with multiple myeloma. The chain employs TRBV6-1 and TRBJ1-2; TRBD1 might be the D (5 bases). The CDR3 loop reads CASSHRTLSNYGYTL. DNA for the CDR3: TGTGCCAGCAGTCACAGGACCCTTTCTAACTATGGCTACACCCTC.